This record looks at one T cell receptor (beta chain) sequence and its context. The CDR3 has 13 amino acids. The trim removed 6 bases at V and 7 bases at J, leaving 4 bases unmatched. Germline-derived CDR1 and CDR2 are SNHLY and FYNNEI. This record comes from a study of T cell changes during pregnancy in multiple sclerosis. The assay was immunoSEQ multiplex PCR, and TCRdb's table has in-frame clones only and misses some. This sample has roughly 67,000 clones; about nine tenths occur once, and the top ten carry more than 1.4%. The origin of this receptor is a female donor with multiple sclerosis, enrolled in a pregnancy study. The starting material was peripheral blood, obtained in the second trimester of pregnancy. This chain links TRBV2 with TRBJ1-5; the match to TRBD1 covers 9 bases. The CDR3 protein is CASRGTGNQPQHF. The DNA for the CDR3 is TGTGCCAGCAGAGGGACAGGGAACCAGCCCCAGCATTTT.